The 25 T cell receptor beta chains in this list originate from one sample, sequenced in a study of blood T cell repertoires in COVID-19. Generated by immunoSEQ multiplex PCR, the TCRdb table keeps only in-frame clones and is missing some. The top ten hold more than 0.75% of the sample, which has 200,000 to 250,000 clones, 70% to 90% seen once. Sequencing was performed on peripheral blood. The receptors were gathered from a man aged 40-49 years with acute or convalescent COVID-19.

The chain uses TRBV14 and TRBJ2-3; the D is unclear. CDR1 and CDR2 (germline): SGHDN, FVKESK. Between the trimmed V and J ends, which lost 4 bases and 2 bases, there was a span of 13 bases. This CDR3 contains 15 residues. The DNA of the CDR3 is TGTGCCAGCAGCCTTTCGCTGGGCCCCACAGATACGCAGTATTTT. Amino acids: CASSLSLGPTDTQYF. Based on the CDR3 plus reference TRBV14 and TRBJ2-3, the full variable domain is EAGVTQFPSHSVIEKGQTVTLRCDPISGHDNLYWYRRVMGKEIKFLLHFVKESKQDESGMPNNRFLAERTGGTYSTLKVQPAELEDSGVYFCASSLSLGPTDTQYFGPGTRLTVL.

This chain uses TRBV4-1 with TRBJ2-3, with 8 bases aligning to TRBD1. Germline V lookup: CDR1 MGHRA, CDR2 YSYEKL. The V segment lost 6 bases and the J segment 0 bases; nucleotides outside the gene matches: 5. The CDR3 contains 15 residues. The CDR3 coding sequence is TGCGCCAGCAGTTTGGACAGGGTGAGCACAGATACGCAGTATTTT. Protein sequence: CASSLDRVSTDTQYF.

The genes are TRBV19 and TRBJ1-1; 8 nucleotides align to TRBD1. V was pared by 8 bases and J by 4 bases, with 9 bases of the junction left unmatched. The CDR3 has 14 amino acids. Germline V gene sequence: CDR1 LNHDA, CDR2 SQIVND (reference sequence). The CDR3 nucleotides are TGTGCCAGTTGCGACAGGGGCGGCAGCACTGAAGCTTTCTTT. Protein: CASCDRGGSTEAFF.

The chain links TRBV7-6 to TRBJ1-5; 7 nucleotides match TRBD1. Germline V gives CDR1 SGHVS, CDR2 FNYEAQ. This CDR3 comprises 14 residues. V lost 4 bases and J lost 2; bases outside the gene matches: 2. CDR3 DNA sequence: TGTGCCAGCAGCTCTACAGGGGGCAATCAGCCCCAGCATTTT. Translating it yields CASSSTGGNQPQHF.

Of note for this clone: Mismatch with germline at one junction end may stem from a read error. V and J are TRBV2 and TRBJ2-2; possibly TRBD2 for D (6 bases). CDR1 and CDR2 (germline): SNHLY, FYNNEI. The CDR3 spans 13 residues. The CDR3 DNA reads as TGTGCCAGCAGTGTCACTAGCACCTGGGAGCTGTTTTTT. It codes for CASSVTSTWELFF.

The V gene is TRBV7-2, the J gene TRBJ1-2; maybe TRBD1 (5 bases). Trimming removed 5 bases from V and 4 bases from J, with 11 bases in between. Germline CDR1 reads SGHTA; CDR2 reads FQGNSA. The CDR3 is made up of 13 amino acids. Written as DNA, the CDR3 is TGTGCCAGCAGCGACCAGGGTACCTATGGCTACACCTTC. Amino acid sequence: CASSDQGTYGYTF. Based on the CDR3 plus reference TRBV7-2 and TRBJ1-2, the full variable domain is GAGVSQSPSNKVTEKGKDVELRCDPISGHTALYWYRQSLGQGLEFLIYFQGNSAPDKSGLPSDRFSAERTGGSVSTLTIQRTQQEDSAVYLCASSDQGTYGYTFGSGTRLTVV.

The chain employs TRBV3-1 (or the pseudogene TRBV3-2) and TRBJ1-1; D uncertain. The V and J ends lost 4 bases and 2 bases respectively, with 14 bases between them. This CDR3 contains 15 residues. Germline CDR1 reads LGHDT; CDR2 reads YNNKEL (reference sequence). The DNA for the CDR3 is TGTGCCAGCAGCCGATCGGAGAGCTCTAACACTGAAGCTTTCTTT. Encoded protein: CASSRSESSNTEAFF.

The CDR3 region has the DNA TGCGCCAGCAGCCGCGAATTGGGGACAGACTATGGCTACACCTTC. This sequence encodes CASSRELGTDYGYTF. This sequence joins TRBV4-1 and TRBJ1-2; TRBD1 agrees at 7 bases. There are 15 residues in the CDR3. From germline, CDR1 is MGHRA and CDR2 YSYEKL. The V segment lost 4 bases and the J segment 3 bases; nucleotides outside the gene matches: 8.

The chain couples TRBV7-2 to TRBJ1-1; D gene uncertain. Germline-derived CDR1 and CDR2 are SGHTA and FQGNSA. This CDR3 contains 15 residues. Trimming removed 1 base from V and 2 bases from J, with 11 bases in between. The CDR3 protein is CASSLVALFNTEAFF. CDR3 DNA: TGTGCCAGCAGCTTAGTTGCGCTATTTAACACTGAAGCTTTCTTT.

The chain couples TRBV1 to TRBJ2-5; TRBD2, the table's D call, lacks a check against the DNA. TRBV1 is shown as a pseudogene. This CDR3 comprises 14 residues. The CDR3 sequence: CTSLFLAGGETQYF. The CDR3 region has the DNA TGCACCAGCCTTTTCCTGGCGGGGGGGGAGACCCAGTACTTC.

The chain employs TRBV3-1 (or the pseudogene TRBV3-2) and TRBJ2-1; the match to TRBD1 covers 10 bases. V dropped 1 base and J dropped 6; count of bases not matched to a gene: 6. The CDR3 runs to 16 residues. The germline V gene has CDR1 LGHDT and CDR2 YNNKEL (reference sequence). CDR3 residues: CASSQAGTGVRNEQFF. For the CDR3, the DNA is TGTGCCAGCAGCCAAGCCGGGACAGGGGTGCGCAATGAGCAGTTCTTC.

The chain is built from TRBV19 and TRBJ1-6; D uncertain. CDR1 and CDR2 (germline): LNHDA, SQIVND (reference sequence). CDR3 length: 13 residues. V lost 3 bases to trimming and J lost 13 bases, with 13 bases between them. CDR3 sequence (DNA): TGTGCCAGTAGTATTTCACGGTTTGATCCCCTCCACTTT. Its protein product is CASSISRFDPLHF.

This chain connects TRBV11-2 to TRBJ1-1, with 7 bases lining up with TRBD1. The length of the CDR3 is 14 residues. Trimming took 4 bases from V and 2 from J; bases not matched to a gene: 4. Germline CDR1 reads SGHAT; CDR2 reads FQNNGV. The CDR3 spells CASSSAGGNTEAFF. Here the CDR3 DNA reads TGTGCCAGCAGCTCCGCAGGGGGTAACACTGAAGCTTTCTTT.

The chain combines TRBV11-1 with TRBJ2-1; 12 bases agree with TRBD2. Germline CDR1 is SGHAT and CDR2 is FQDESV (reference sequence). V lost 5 bases to trimming and J lost 8 bases; unmatched junction nucleotides: 7. The CDR3 is 15 residues long. The CDR3 coding sequence is TGTGCCAGCAGCCCTAGCGGGGGGGCATATTATGAGCAGTTCTTC. Protein product: CASSPSGGAYYEQFF.

The chain joins TRBV3-1 (or the pseudogene TRBV3-2) to TRBJ1-2; 9 nucleotides match TRBD1. CDR3 length: 15 amino acids. Germline V gene lookup returns CDR1 LGHDT and CDR2 YNNKEL (reference sequence). The trim removed 5 bases at V and 4 bases at J, leaving 8 bases unmatched. The chain's CDR3 is CASSKKGQGPYGYTF. As DNA, the CDR3 is TGTGCCAGCAGCAAGAAGGGACAGGGACCCTATGGCTACACCTTC.

V and J are TRBV7-2 and TRBJ1-1; D gene uncertain. CDR3 length equals 14 residues. The germline gives CDR1 SGHTA, CDR2 FQGNSA. Trimming stripped 6 bases from V and 0 bases from J, with 11 bases between. Here the CDR3 reads CASRSVGLNTEAFF. In nucleotides, the CDR3 is TGTGCCAGCAGATCAGTTGGGCTGAACACTGAAGCTTTCTTT.

Concerning this clone: A read error may produce the germline difference seen at one junction end. The chain is built from TRBV19 and TRBJ1-6; 7 bases line up with TRBD1. The CDR3 consists of 15 residues. CDR1 and CDR2 (germline): LNHDA, SQIVND (reference sequence). The CDR3, as DNA: TGTGCCAGTCGTATATCCGGGACAGAGAATTCACCCCTCCACTTT. The encoded protein is CASRISGTENSPLHF.

The V gene is TRBV24-1, the J gene TRBJ1-2, with 7 bases lining up with TRBD1. Germline CDR1 and CDR2: KGHDR and SFDVKD. V shed 4 bases and J 9 bases; nucleotides not matched to a gene: 16. This CDR3 comprises 16 residues. In DNA, the CDR3 is TGTGCCACCAGTGAATTAGACAGGGCGCCTATATCTAGCTACACCTTC. Encoded protein: CATSELDRAPISSYTF.

The chain employs TRBV3-1 (or the pseudogene TRBV3-2) and TRBJ2-3; TRBD2 matches 10 bases. CDR3 length: 17 residues. Germline V CDR1 and CDR2: LGHDT, YNNKEL (reference sequence). The trim removed 4 bases at V and 6 bases at J, leaving 13 bases unmatched. The CDR3 sequence: CASSPRLPAGGSDTQYF. The CDR3 nucleotides are TGTGCCAGCAGCCCACGCCTGCCAGCGGGGGGGTCGGATACGCAGTATTTT.

The genes are TRBV5-4 and TRBJ1-1, with D possibly being TRBD1 (6 bases). Germline lookup yields CDR1 SGHNT and CDR2 YYREEE (reference sequence). The germline V and J ends were trimmed by 1 base and 6 bases, with 10 bases remaining between them. The CDR3 loop spans 13 amino acids. The CDR3 DNA sequence: TGTGCCAGCAGCTTGTCCAGGGGCGCTGAAGCTTTCTTT. Translation: CASSLSRGAEAFF.

V gene TRBV7-2 combines with J gene TRBJ1-3; D is possibly TRBD1 (5 bases). CDR1 and CDR2 from the germline V gene are SGHTA and FQGNSA. CDR3 length: 14 residues. Deletions cut 1 base from V and 3 bases from J, with 7 bases between. In nucleotides, the CDR3 is TGTGCCAGCAGCTTAGAGGGGCTTGGAAACACCATATATTTT. It specifies CASSLEGLGNTIYF.

V gene TRBV11-2 combines with J gene TRBJ1-1; D might be TRBD1 (5 bases). This CDR3 is 10 amino acids long. Per germline, CDR1 SGHAT and CDR2 FQNNGV. V lost 7 bases to trimming and J lost 7 bases, with 7 bases between them. The CDR3 DNA follows: TGTGCCAGCACAGGGAATGAAGCTTTCTTT. Residues: CASTGNEAFF.

The rearrangement links TRBV13 to TRBJ2-7; 7 bases agree with TRBD1. Trimming took 2 bases from V and 5 from J; bases not matched to a gene: 6. From germline, CDR1 is PRHDT and CDR2 FYEKMQ (reference sequence). The CDR3 runs to 14 residues. CDR3 coding DNA: TGTGCCAGCAGCTTACGTCCTACAGGGGACGAGCAGTACTTC. This sequence encodes CASSLRPTGDEQYF.

This clone was counted once. The chain combines TRBV13 with TRBJ2-3, with 7 bases matching TRBD1. This CDR3 comprises 15 residues. V dropped 5 bases and J dropped 8; count of bases not matched to a gene: 13. Per germline, CDR1 PRHDT and CDR2 FYEKMQ (reference sequence). CDR3 DNA: TGTGCCAGCAGCCTCACAGGGGACGACTGGGGTACGCAGTATTTT. As protein: CASSLTGDDWGTQYF. The full variable domain, completed using reference TRBV13 and TRBJ2-3, is AAGVIQSPRHLIKEKRETATLKCYPIPRHDTVYWYQQGPGQDPQFLISFYEKMQSDKGSIPDRFSAQQFSDYHSELNMSSLELGDSALYFCASSLTGDDWGTQYFGPGTRLTVL.

This rearrangement joins TRBV5-4 to TRBJ2-5; 10 bases align to TRBD2. The CDR3 totals 18 residues. J gave up 0 bases and V 3 bases, and 11 bases lay outside the gene matches. The V gene's germline CDR1 is SGHNT and CDR2 YYREEE (reference sequence). This chain's CDR3 is CASSSDLAGVRYQETQYF. CDR3 DNA: TGTGCCAGCAGCTCTGATCTAGCGGGGGTTAGGTACCAAGAGACCCAGTACTTC.